This T cell receptor (beta chain) comes out of a study of CD8+ T cells in alopecia areata. CDR1 and CDR2 (germline): MGHDK, SYGVNS. This CDR3 is 11 amino acids long. Trimming stripped 1 base from V and 8 bases from J, with 5 bases between. As for treatment: oral pan-JAK inhibitor, 5-10 mg twice daily. Once RNA had been extracted, it was reverse transcribed into cDNA to act as the sequencing template. The data were produced by immunoSEQ multiplex PCR, yet TCRdb's version contains in-frame clones alone and is incomplete. This sample carries 150,000 to 200,000 clones, less than 65% of them seen once, and the ten largest clones take 1%.

The chain employs TRBV25-1 and TRBJ1-2; D remains ambiguous. The sequencing here drew on CD4+ T cells sorted from blood, taken at week 24, from a patient treated with tofacitinib. The source is a human donor with alopecia areata. CDR3 sequence (DNA): TGTGCCAGCAGTGAATTCGGAGGCTACACCTTC. It specifies CASSEFGGYTF.